These 28 T cell receptor beta chains originate from one sample sequenced in a study of cytotoxic CD8 clonotypes in ibrutinib-treated CLL. Using immunoSEQ multiplex PCR, the repertoire was profiled, and TCRdb retains in-frame clones only, with some absent. The sample includes about 200,000 clones, about four fifths of them seen just once. Specimen: PBMCs, collected after 12 months of ibrutinib treatment. These receptors originate from a human donor with chronic lymphocytic leukemia.

The CDR3 DNA is TGTGCCAGCAGTCCCCTCGATTGGAATGAGCAGTTCTTC. Protein product: CASSPLDWNEQFF. The rearrangement uses TRBV27 and TRBJ2-1; no clear D gene. Germline V lookup: CDR1 MNHEY, CDR2 SMNVEV (reference sequence). V lost 5 bases and J 7 bases, leaving 12 bases between the germline ends. The CDR3 extends over 13 amino acids.

This chain joins TRBV25-1 and TRBJ2-2; D is uncertain. Looked up from germline, CDR1 is MGHDK and CDR2 is SYGVNS. The CDR3 is 15 amino acids. Trimming took 6 bases from V and 2 from J, leaving 13 bases between them. The CDR3 sequence: CASRARQANTGELFF. The CDR3 region has the DNA TGTGCCAGCAGGGCCAGACAAGCCAACACCGGGGAGCTGTTTTTT.

The chain couples TRBV6-1 to TRBJ1-2; no reliable D call. Trimming took off 1 base at V and 2 bases at J, with 11 bases between the two ends. CDR1 is MNHNS and CDR2 is SASEGT in the germline V gene. This CDR3 is 15 amino acids long. CDR3 DNA sequence: TGTGCCAGCAGTGAAGGGGTAGGGCAGAACTATGGCTACACCTTC. Protein product: CASSEGVGQNYGYTF.

The J gene is TRBJ1-1, the V gene TRBV29-1; 7 nucleotides align to TRBD1. V lost 7 bases, J lost 5 bases, and 10 bases stayed unmatched. The germline CDR1 and CDR2 sequences are SQVTM and ANQGSEA. The CDR3 has 13 residues. The CDR3 protein is CSGIGQVGTEAFF. The CDR3 region has the DNA TGCAGCGGGATCGGACAGGTCGGGACTGAAGCTTTCTTT.

The chain employs TRBV27 and TRBJ2-7; 8 nucleotides align to TRBD1. Germline V gives CDR1 MNHEY, CDR2 SMNVEV (reference sequence). The CDR3 runs to 14 residues. After removal of 5 bases from V and 3 bases from J, the junction contained 6 bases not matched to a gene. The CDR3 loop is CASSPTGVVYEQYF. Written as DNA, the CDR3 is TGTGCCAGCAGTCCGACAGGGGTGGTCTACGAGCAGTACTTC.

This chain joins TRBV27 and TRBJ1-2, with 9 nucleotides matching TRBD1. The junction had 7 bases not matched to a gene; V was cut back by 3 bases and J by 5 bases. Germline-derived CDR1 and CDR2 are MNHEY and SMNVEV (reference sequence). This CDR3 is 15 amino acids long. The CDR3 sequence: CASSFRQGGSYGYTF. DNA of the CDR3: TGTGCCAGCAGTTTCCGACAGGGGGGATCTTATGGCTACACCTTC.

This chain joins TRBV25-1 and TRBJ2-5; D perhaps matches TRBD2 (5 bases). The CDR3 extends over 14 amino acids. Germline CDR1 MGHDK, CDR2 SYGVNS. Trimming left V 1 base short and J 1 base short, with 7 bases between. The CDR3 nucleotides read TGTGCCAGCAGTGAATCCGCGGGCCAAGAGACCCAGTACTTC. Translated: CASSESAGQETQYF.

V is TRBV21-1 and J is TRBJ2-7; TRBD1 was called by the table and not checked on the DNA. TRBV21-1 is classified as a pseudogene. The CDR3 sequence is 17 residues long. Written as DNA, the CDR3 is TGTGCCAGCAGCAAATTGCTGGGACAACTAAAGACTTACGAGCAGTACTTC. Its translation: CASSKLLGQLKTYEQYF.

The rearrangement joins TRBV5-4 to TRBJ2-7, with 9 bases identical to TRBD2. Trimming cost V 9 bases and J 2 bases; bases outside gene matches: 6. There are 13 residues in the CDR3. In germline, CDR1 is SGHNT, CDR2 YYREEE (reference sequence). CDR3 in DNA: TGTGCCACTCAGCGGGGGGCGGCCTACGAGCAGTACTTC. This sequence encodes CATQRGAAYEQYF.

The rearrangement links TRBV4-1 to TRBJ1-2, with unresolved D. The V and J ends lost 1 base and 3 bases respectively, with 6 bases between them. The CDR3 has 13 residues. Germline V gene lookup returns CDR1 MGHRA and CDR2 YSYEKL. The CDR3 protein is CASSQARDYGYTF. The CDR3, as DNA: TGCGCCAGCAGCCAAGCCCGCGACTATGGCTACACCTTC.

This clone was recorded once. The chain uses TRBV9 and TRBJ1-3; D may be TRBD1 (5 bases). The CDR3 sequence is 13 residues long. Germline V gene sequence: CDR1 SGDLS, CDR2 YYNGEE. V gave up 4 bases and J gave up 8 bases, with 13 bases separating them. CDR3 sequence reads: CASSLQGGDTIYF. CDR3 in DNA: TGTGCCAGCAGCCTACAAGGAGGGGACACCATATATTTT.

This chain links TRBV29-1 with TRBJ2-1; the match to TRBD2 covers 10 bases. Germline V gene lookup returns CDR1 SQVTM and CDR2 ANQGSEA. V shed 4 bases and J 4 bases; nucleotides not matched to a gene: 4. This CDR3 is built from 14 residues. The CDR3 protein is CSVAGLADYNEQFF. The CDR3 DNA is TGCAGCGTTGCCGGACTAGCGGATTACAATGAGCAGTTCTTC.

This chain uses TRBV6-6 with TRBJ1-1; 9 nucleotides match TRBD1. The CDR3 has 15 amino acids. The V and J ends lost 6 bases and 1 base, in that order; junction bases with no gene match: 6. Germline-derived CDR1 and CDR2 are MNHNY and SVGAGI (reference sequence). CDR3 nucleotides: TGTGCCAGCAGCTTAGTGGGACAGGGGAACACTGAAGCTTTCTTT. This encodes CASSLVGQGNTEAFF.

This chain links TRBV18 with TRBJ2-5; the D gene is possibly TRBD2 (6 bases). V was clipped by 3 bases and J by 4 bases, with 15 bases between them. Germline loops: CDR1 KGHSH, CDR2 LQKENI. This CDR3 spans 15 amino acids. The DNA for the CDR3 is TGTGCCAGCTCACCGCCGGGAGAGGTTGGAGAGACCCAGTACTTC. Protein sequence: CASSPPGEVGETQYF.

The genes are TRBV4-2 and TRBJ2-3, with 15 bases aligning to TRBD2. CDR1 is LGHNA and CDR2 is YNFKEQ in the germline V gene. The CDR3 extends over 16 amino acids. V was clipped by 4 bases and J by 3 bases; unmatched bases: 2. The CDR3 here is CASSRTSGGATDTQYF. For the CDR3, the DNA is TGTGCCAGCAGCCGGACTAGCGGGGGGGCAACAGATACGCAGTATTTT.

The V and J genes are TRBV27 and TRBJ2-1; maybe TRBD1 (6 bases). The V and J ends lost 1 base and 10 bases respectively, with 17 bases between them. CDR1 is MNHEY, CDR2 SMNVEV, per germline (reference sequence). The CDR3 has 15 amino acids. The CDR3 is CASSLYLWGRLEQFF. The CDR3 DNA sequence: TGTGCCAGCAGTTTATACCTCTGGGGGCGTCTAGAGCAGTTCTTC.

There are a few counts of this clone. V gene TRBV6-5 combines with J gene TRBJ2-5; 13 nucleotides agree with TRBD2. The CDR3 sequence is 16 residues long. Trimming at V came to 0 bases and at J to 3 bases, leaving 1 base not matched to a gene. Germline-derived CDR1 and CDR2 are MNHEY and SVGAGI. CDR3 loop: CASSYSGTSGEETQYF. The CDR3 DNA reads TGTGCCAGCAGTTACTCCGGGACTAGCGGGGAAGAGACCCAGTACTTC.

The CDR3 DNA sequence: TGTGCCAGCAGTCCGACGGGCTCCTACAATGAGCAGTTCTTC. It translates to CASSPTGSYNEQFF. The chain couples TRBV6-5 to TRBJ2-1; D uncertain. Between the trimmed V and J ends, which lost 5 bases and 0 bases, there was a span of 8 bases. The germline V gene encodes CDR1 MNHEY and CDR2 SVGAGI. This CDR3 contains 14 residues.

This rearrangement joins TRBV10-1 to TRBJ2-7; 7 bases line up with TRBD1. This CDR3 region has 16 residues. Germline assignment: CDR1 WNHNN and CDR2 SYGVQD (reference sequence). Trimming removed 5 bases from V and 1 base from J; junction bases left unmatched: 11. The CDR3 coding sequence is TGCGCCAGCAGTTTCCCGGGACAGATGAATTCCTACGAGCAGTACTTC. Amino acids: CASSFPGQMNSYEQYF.

The V and J genes are TRBV14 and TRBJ2-1, with D possibly matching TRBD1 (5 bases). The germline V gene encodes CDR1 SGHDN and CDR2 FVKESK. V was trimmed by 4 bases and J by 4 bases, leaving 20 bases between them. The CDR3 contains 17 residues. The CDR3 region has the DNA TGTGCCAGCAGCCTGATTGGGGCCGCGACAAGATACAATGAGCAGTTCTTC. It translates to CASSLIGAATRYNEQFF. Full variable domain (missing parts from reference TRBV14 and TRBJ2-1): EAGVTQFPSHSVIEKGQTVTLRCDPISGHDNLYWYRRVMGKEIKFLLHFVKESKQDESGMPNNRFLAERTGGTYSTLKVQPAELEDSGVYFCASSLIGAATRYNEQFFGPGTRLTVL.

The chain carries TRBV5-4 and TRBJ2-5; 12 nucleotides line up with TRBD2. This CDR3 contains 16 residues. CDR1 is SGHNT, CDR2 YYREEE, per germline (reference sequence). The trim removed 1 base at V and 4 bases at J, leaving 5 bases unmatched. The DNA of the CDR3 is TGTGCCAGCAGCTTGAATCTAGCGGGAGGGCTAGAGACCCAGTACTTC. This encodes CASSLNLAGGLETQYF.

The V and J genes are TRBV4-1 and TRBJ2-5; TRBD1 matches at 12 bases. From germline, CDR1 is MGHRA and CDR2 YSYEKL. V trimming: 2 bases; J trimming: 11 bases; junction bases outside the gene matches: 12. This CDR3 is built from 16 residues. This CDR3 is CASSQHPGQGATEQYF. The CDR3 DNA is TGCGCCAGCAGCCAACATCCGGGACAGGGGGCGACGGAGCAGTACTTC.

The DNA of the CDR3 is TGTGCCATCAGTGAGACACCACAGGGGCTCGCTGAAGCTTTCTTT. Translated, it gives CAISETPQGLAEAFF. The chain carries TRBV10-3 and TRBJ1-1; 7 bases fit TRBD1. The ends lost 2 bases at V and 6 bases at J; junction bases unmatched: 9. The CDR3 runs 15 residues. From germline, CDR1 is ENHRY and CDR2 SYGVKD.

In its sample, this clone was seen many times. CDR3 sequence reads: CASSLNSRSPGGYTF. The DNA of the CDR3 is TGTGCCAGCAGTTTAAATTCCCGCTCTCCGGGAGGCTACACCTTC. The J gene is TRBJ1-2, the V gene TRBV28; no clear D. Trimming shortened V by 2 bases and J by 8 bases, and 18 bases separated the two germline ends. This CDR3 has 15 residues. The germline gives CDR1 MDHEN, CDR2 SYDVKM.

The sample holds a few counts of this clone. The chain joins TRBV5-1 to TRBJ2-7; TRBD1 matches 8 bases. Germline assignment: CDR1 SGHRS and CDR2 YFSETQ. The CDR3 is made up of 15 amino acids. The V and J ends lost 0 bases and 7 bases, in that order; junction bases with no gene match: 9. This CDR3 is CASSLARDRTSEQYF. CDR3 bases: TGCGCCAGCAGCTTGGCACGGGACAGGACATCGGAGCAGTACTTC.

This clone was detected once. The chain carries TRBV7-8 and TRBJ2-7; the D call may be TRBD1 or TRBD2 (5 bases each). Germline CDR1 SGHVS, CDR2 FQNEAQ. The CDR3 extends over 13 amino acids. V was shortened by 3 bases and J by 3 bases, with 9 bases between the two germline ends. CDR3 protein: CASSFRGHYEQYF. DNA of the CDR3: TGTGCCAGCAGCTTCCGGGGCCACTACGAGCAGTACTTC.

The J gene is TRBJ2-2, the V gene TRBV15, with D perhaps matching TRBD2 (6 bases). This CDR3 region has 13 residues. In germline, CDR1 is LNHNV, CDR2 YYDKDF (reference sequence). V lost 6 bases and J 5 bases, leaving 10 bases between the germline ends. CDR3 protein: CATRSGGTGELFF. In DNA, the CDR3 is TGTGCCACCAGGAGTGGGGGGACCGGGGAGCTGTTTTTT.

The chain couples TRBV9 to TRBJ1-5, with D unclear. The CDR3 extends over 13 amino acids. Trimming shortened V by 0 bases and J by 4 bases, and 5 bases separated the two germline ends. CDR1 is SGDLS and CDR2 is YYNGEE in the germline V gene. Written as DNA, the CDR3 is TGTGCCAGCAGCGTAGCCGGGAATCAGCCCCAGCATTTT. Its protein product is CASSVAGNQPQHF.